This paragraph reports one TCR beta chain. This clonotype occurred a few times. The antigen this receptor binds is unknown. No base quality values were provided; no much bigger clone lies one nucleotide off. The germline V gene yields KGHDR for CDR1 and SFDVKD for CDR2. Trimming costs V 1 base and J 2 bases, and their ends lie 12 bases apart. There are 16 amino acids in the CDR3, from cysteine to phenylalanine inclusive. The retained sequence is limited to the CDR3, 48 bases, with the frame set at the first base. The entry originates in a study of T cells in Graves' hyperthyroidism and ophthalmopathy (dated by TCRdb to the late 2010s). At the level of the whole study: Peripheral blood samples were taken at initial diagnosis, before any treatment was given. After blood sampling, hyperthyroidism patients were treated with methimazole at a starting dose of 30 mg daily, and ophthalmopathy patients were treated with high-dose intravenous methylprednisolone. To identify distinguishing TCR V-J signatures, a discovery cohort of 90 to 100 patients was used, comprising approximately 40 with Graves' ophthalmopathy and around 57 with stable Graves' hyperthyroidism. An independent validation cohort of under 20 hyperthyroidism patients and 17 patients who later progressed to ophthalmopathy tested prospective prediction of ophthalmopathy. In roughly six Graves' hyperthyroidism patients, the study also compared T-cell repertoires from thyroid tissue with T-cell repertoires from blood. The paper reports TCR Vbeta CDR3 sequencing of some 140 peripheral blood samples: 40 to 45 ophthalmopathy, 70 to 85 hyperthyroidism and around 17 progressor patients. The approximately 100 discovery patients were randomly split 7:3 into training and test sets. Broader findings and caveats from the paper: Blood samples also contained most of the expanded thyroid clonotypes (frequency above 0.001), which suggests that blood repertoires may reflect thyroid immune responses. In validation, the model predicted progression to ophthalmopathy a median of about 5.9 months before onset, with about 64% sensitivity and more than 72% specificity. No statistical method was used to fix the sample size in advance, and group allocation was not hidden from the investigators. In cross-validation, a model built on a 13 V-J signature told ophthalmopathy apart from stable hyperthyroidism with approximately 90% sensitivity and about 81% specificity, and in testing the same model reached 80%/75%.

Amplification of TCR beta CDR3 regions was carried out from RNA transcripts. For the first round of RT-PCR on the TCR CDR3, the HTBI primer set was used together with the Qiagen OneStep RT-PCR kit. A second multiplex PCR round built the libraries, followed by size selection and purification. Libraries were sequenced paired-end with 100 bp reads on an Illumina HiSeq2000. As for the authors' bioinformatics: SOAPnuke was used to process the raw data, throwing out any read that contained adapters or uncalled bases, had a mean Phred below 15, or lacked an exact constant-primer or identifier match. High-quality paired reads were merged using COPE v1.2.5, and each unique nucleotide sequence was defined as a clonotype. MiTCR v1.1 was used to align clonotypes to the IMGT TRBV, TRBD and TRBJ reference segments. Only V-J combinations with frequency above 0.0001, covering roughly 99% of repertoires, were analysed. The TCS score was defined as F50 (clonal expansion) divided by E x V (chaos), with BLOSUM62-based TCRdist calculated between CDR3 peptides within each V-J. Welch's t-statistics and random forest reduced 500 to 550 V-J features to about 13, which were used in a naive Bayes classifier (R e1071). TCRdb reworked the public reads: Q25 trimming with fastp, MiXCR clone assembly, productive beta chains retained. Every distinct CDR3 protein forms one entry, paired with its most common genes and DNA. The V and J calls and clone size come from TCRdb's table, not from the authors' own analysis. The sample has 550,000 to 600,000 distinct CDR3 sequences on record, approximately 15% of them singletons. The top ten constitute under 20% of the sample.

Stable Graves' hyperthyroidism was defined as no progression to ophthalmopathy during 18 months of follow-up. Hyperthyroidism patients were newly diagnosed, had a disease duration of under 2 months, and were aged 18 to 65 years. Patients with uncontrolled infections, other autoimmune diseases, pregnancy or lactation were excluded. Diagnoses were established on the basis of clinical symptoms, serum thyroxine and TRAb, thyroid ultrasound, and orbital computed tomography. PBMCs were isolated from roughly 10 ml of fresh peripheral blood by Ficoll-Paque density gradient centrifugation. Trizol reagent was used to extract total RNA, and RNA quality was then checked on an Agilent 2100 Bioanalyzer.

The sequence joins TRBV24-1 to TRBJ2-3, with a weak D call of TRBD1 (6 bases match). The TCR originated in a woman younger than 30 with Graves' hyperthyroidism. The sequencing sample was made of blood. The bases read TGTGCCACCAGTGATTTCTTGGGGGCCGCCACAGATACGCAGTATTTT. It translates as CATSDFLGAATDTQYF.